The 30 T cell receptor beta chains presented below share a single source sample, sequenced in a study of blood T cells in healthy people across ages (dated by TCRdb to the mid-2010s). Library method: 5' RACE. Sequencing instrument: Illumina HiSeq 2500. A second PCR of 7 to 11 cycles was performed with a sample-barcoded 5' primer and a J-beta primer mix. The raw public reads went through TCRdb reprocessing: fastp at Q25, MiXCR clone calling, in-frame beta chains kept. CDR3 protein duplicates are merged, each entry listing the most common genes and DNA. The sample contains around 940,000 distinct CDR3 sequences, roughly 51% of them found a single time. The ten largest clones capture about 20% of the sample. The specimen was blood. These receptors were obtained from a woman aged 55-69 years in good health.

The V and J genes are TRBV6-5 and TRBJ1-1; D may be TRBD1 (5 bases). Germline values: CDR1 MNHEY, CDR2 SVGAGI. The CDR3 is made up of 13 amino acids. Deletions cut 10 bases from V and 4 bases from J, with 16 bases between. CDR3 sequence: CATRRGQATEAFF. CDR3 sequence (DNA): TGTGCCACTCGAAGGGGCCAGGCCACTGAAGCTTTCTTT.

With respect to this clonotype: The germline gene is not matched at one end of the junction; a read error may be the cause. The chain combines TRBV7-9 with TRBJ2-6; D call uncertain. Germline-derived CDR1 and CDR2 are SEHNR and FQNEAQ (reference sequence). The CDR3 is made up of 13 amino acids. CDR3 in DNA: TGTGCCAACAGCGTGTTCGGGGCCAACGTCCTGACTTTC. Translation gives CANSVFGANVLTF.

The chain is built from TRBV6-1 and TRBJ2-1; TRBD2 is a possible D gene (6 bases). This CDR3 comprises 18 residues. V was shortened by 6 bases and J by 3 bases, with 24 bases between the two germline ends. Germline CDR1 is MNHNS and CDR2 is SASEGT. The CDR3 DNA follows: TGTGCCAGCAGCCGAAAATCGGGACTGATAAAAAGCTACAATGAGCAGTTCTTC. As protein: CASSRKSGLIKSYNEQFF.

This chain uses TRBV3-1 with TRBJ2-5, with D tentatively TRBD1 (5 bases). Germline V CDR1 and CDR2: LGHDT, YNNKEL (reference sequence). Trimming took 2 bases from V and 1 from J, leaving 8 bases between them. The CDR3 is 14 residues long. The CDR3 DNA reads TGTGCCAGCAGCCAACAGGGTGTCCAAGAGACCCAGTACTTC. Its protein product is CASSQQGVQETQYF.

The chain is built from TRBV28 and TRBJ2-7, with 9 nucleotides matching TRBD1. Germline V gene data show CDR1 as MDHEN and CDR2 as SYDVKM. The CDR3 runs 13 residues. The J segment lost 4 bases and the V segment lost 6 bases, leaving 4 bases of the junction unmatched. The CDR3: CASRYRGRYEQYF. CDR3 sequence (DNA): TGTGCCAGCAGGTACAGGGGGCGGTACGAGCAGTACTTC.

This clonotype was counted between two and nine times. The chain combines TRBV12-3 or TRBV12-4 with TRBJ1-4; D is unresolved. V gave up 4 bases and J gave up 1 base, with 16 bases separating them. The CDR3 has 17 residues. The CDR3 coding sequence is TGTGCCAGCAGTTCCCGCCCCAGAGGACGAACTAATGAAAAACTGTTTTTT. Amino acids: CASSSRPRGRTNEKLFF.

The genes are TRBV4-1 and TRBJ2-1; the D is unclear. V lost 5 bases and J 12 bases, leaving 14 bases between the germline ends. In germline, CDR1 is MGHRA, CDR2 YSYEKL. This CDR3 is built from 12 residues. The CDR3 region has the DNA TGCGCCAGCAGCGGCTGGTCAGATTTGCAGTTCTTC. Translated: CASSGWSDLQFF.

This clonotype was found a few times. This chain links TRBV7-9 with TRBJ1-4; possibly TRBD1 for D (6 bases). The V end lost 4 bases, the J end lost 7 bases, and 16 bases lay between the germline ends. The length of the CDR3 is 15 residues. Per germline, CDR1 SEHNR and CDR2 FQNEAQ (reference sequence). CDR3 amino acids: CASSSGQTPSEKLFF. The DNA of the CDR3 is TGTGCCAGCAGCTCAGGACAGACCCCCAGTGAAAAACTGTTTTTT.

This chain connects TRBV20-1 to TRBJ2-7; TRBD1 agrees at 8 bases. Germline CDR1 is DFQATT and CDR2 is SNEGSKA (reference sequence). CDR3 length: 13 residues. V dropped 6 bases and J dropped 0; count of bases not matched to a gene: 4. The CDR3 nucleotides are TGCAGTGCCTGGACAGGGATCTCCTACGAGCAGTACTTC. It is translated as CSAWTGISYEQYF.

This clonotype was recorded a few times. J is TRBJ1-2 and V is TRBV20-1; 9 bases fit TRBD1. The length of the CDR3 is 14 residues. The junction had 2 bases not matched to a gene; V was cut back by 2 bases and J by 1 base. CDR1 is DFQATT and CDR2 is SNEGSKA in the germline V gene (reference sequence). DNA of the CDR3: TGCAGTGCTAGAACAGGGGGCCTTAACTATGGCTACACCTTC. The encoded protein is CSARTGGLNYGYTF.

The J gene is TRBJ2-3, the V gene TRBV11-2, with D possibly matching TRBD2 (5 bases). Trimming removed 5 bases at V and 3 bases at J, with 15 bases between. The CDR3 totals 15 residues. The germline gives CDR1 SGHAT, CDR2 FQNNGV. DNA for the CDR3: TGTGCCAGCAGCCCAACAAGGACTCCAACAGATACGCAGTATTTT. Translated, it gives CASSPTRTPTDTQYF.

V usage is TRBV4-2 and J usage is TRBJ2-3, with 8 bases identical to TRBD2. The length of the CDR3 is 16 residues. Germline CDR1 LGHNA, CDR2 YNFKEQ. Trimming removed 4 bases from V and 5 bases from J; junction bases left unmatched: 11. CDR3 in DNA: TGTGCCAGCAGCCCTCCGGGACTAGAATCGGTAGATACGCAGTATTTT. Its translation: CASSPPGLESVDTQYF.

This clonotype was recorded only once. This sequence joins TRBV20-1 and TRBJ2-1; the D gene is possibly TRBD2 (6 bases). CDR3 length: 16 amino acids. V was trimmed by 5 bases and J by 3 bases, leaving 20 bases between them. Germline V lookup: CDR1 DFQATT, CDR2 SNEGSKA (reference sequence). The CDR3 reads CSAVLANRGDYNEQFF. The CDR3, as DNA: TGCAGTGCTGTTCTAGCGAACCGGGGAGACTACAATGAGCAGTTCTTC.

The J gene is TRBJ2-5, the V gene TRBV5-1, with 8 bases lining up with TRBD1. The CDR3 has 15 residues. V shed 3 bases, J shed 1 base, and the junction held 5 bases outside the gene matches. Germline CDR1 is SGHRS and CDR2 is YFSETQ. CDR3 nucleotides: TGCGCCAGCAGCTATACAGGACAGGGCCAAGAGACCCAGTACTTC. Its translation: CASSYTGQGQETQYF.

The CDR3 protein is CASSQVIIKYESGANVLTF. The DNA of the CDR3 is TGCGCCAGCAGCCAAGTAATTATTAAATACGAGTCTGGGGCCAACGTCCTGACTTTC. The chain carries TRBV4-1 and TRBJ2-6; no firm D call. The germline V and J ends were trimmed by 1 base and 1 base, with 17 bases remaining between them. The CDR3 is 19 amino acids. Looked up from germline, CDR1 is MGHRA and CDR2 is YSYEKL.

The chain links TRBV20-1 to TRBJ2-1; no firm D call. CDR3 length equals 14 residues. Trimming left V 2 bases short and J 0 bases short, with 8 bases between. CDR1 and CDR2 from the germline V gene are DFQATT and SNEGSKA (reference sequence). The CDR3 is CSARSAHSYNEQFF. The CDR3 DNA reads as TGCAGTGCTAGATCAGCGCACTCCTACAATGAGCAGTTCTTC.

The chain recombines TRBV4-1 with TRBJ2-1; the D gene is possibly TRBD1 (6 bases). Germline V gene sequence: CDR1 MGHRA, CDR2 YSYEKL. The CDR3 has 16 amino acids. The V end lost 0 bases, the J end lost 7 bases, and 16 bases lay between the germline ends. CDR3 DNA sequence: TGCGCCAGCAGCCAAGAGGGGGCCCTATCAAGAAATGAGCAGTTCTTC. Translating gives CASSQEGALSRNEQFF.

CDR3 sequence: CASSPLSGLSEKLFF. The CDR3 DNA reads as TGTGCCAGCTCACCATTATCAGGGTTGAGCGAAAAACTGTTTTTT. The rearrangement joins TRBV18 to TRBJ1-4; D may be TRBD1 (5 bases). Germline V gene sequence: CDR1 KGHSH, CDR2 LQKENI. V gave up 2 bases and J gave up 8 bases, with 15 bases separating them. The CDR3 totals 15 residues.

The chain couples TRBV20-1 to TRBJ2-1; D is ambiguous. With 1 base removed from V and 7 bases from J, the gap between germline ends came to 8 bases. This CDR3 has 12 residues. Germline V lookup: CDR1 DFQATT, CDR2 SNEGSKA (reference sequence). CDR3 in amino acids: CSARGHANEQFF. The CDR3 DNA follows: TGCAGTGCTAGAGGTCATGCTAATGAGCAGTTCTTC.

This clonotype was seen a single time. The chain joins TRBV24-1 to TRBJ2-5, with 9 bases aligning to TRBD1. J lost 5 bases, V lost 5 bases, and 5 bases had no gene match. This CDR3 spans 14 amino acids. CDR1 and CDR2 (germline): KGHDR, SFDVKD. CDR3 DNA: TGTGCCACCAGTGGGGACAGGGATGGGGAGACCCAGTACTTC. As protein: CATSGDRDGETQYF.

Comments on this clonotype: Mismatch with germline at one junction end may stem from a read error. This sequence joins TRBV20-1 and TRBJ2-1, with D maybe TRBD1 (5 bases). This CDR3 is built from 15 residues. Germline V gene data show CDR1 as DFQATT and CDR2 as SNEGSKA (reference sequence). The CDR3 coding sequence is TGCAGTGCTAGAGATTCTGCGACAGTGAACAACGAGCAGTTCTTC. Translation: CSARDSATVNNEQFF.

This chain joins TRBV6-5 and TRBJ2-7; 7 bases are a match to TRBD2. V was pared by 6 bases and J by 1 base, with 6 bases of the junction left unmatched. Germline V gene sequence: CDR1 MNHEY, CDR2 SVGAGI. The CDR3 length is 14 residues. This chain's CDR3 is CASSRSGTSYEQYF. The CDR3 DNA is TGTGCCAGCAGCCGGAGCGGGACGTCCTACGAGCAGTACTTC.

The gene calls are TRBV7-2 and TRBJ2-7, with D unclear. The DNA end lines up better with TRBJ2-5; the J call may be wrong. Germline assignment: CDR1 SGHTA and CDR2 FQGNSA. This CDR3 spans 14 amino acids. As DNA, the CDR3 is TGTGCCAGCAGCGCAGATAGGGCGCGGGAGACCCAGTACTTC. Its protein product is CASSADRARETQYF.

The sample holds a few counts of this clonotype. This rearrangement joins TRBV20-1 to TRBJ2-3; 7 bases match TRBD2. V was pared by 4 bases and J by 4 bases, with 8 bases of the junction left unmatched. CDR3 length equals 14 residues. Looked up from germline, CDR1 is DFQATT and CDR2 is SNEGSKA (reference sequence). In DNA, the CDR3 is TGCAGTGCTAACCAGCGGGGTGTAGCAGATACGCAGTATTTT. Amino acid sequence: CSANQRGVADTQYF.

This clonotype was observed a few times. The J gene is TRBJ1-1, the V gene TRBV18; D is ambiguous. The CDR3 length is 11 residues. V was shortened by 3 bases and J by 6 bases, with 5 bases between the two germline ends. Looked up from germline, CDR1 is KGHSH and CDR2 is LQKENI. CDR3 bases: TGTGCCAGCTCACCTGGGGCTGAAGCTTTCTTT. This gives the protein CASSPGAEAFF.

The genes are TRBV10-3 and TRBJ1-2; 10 bases are shared with TRBD1. CDR1 is ENHRY, CDR2 SYGVKD, per germline. V shed 2 bases and J 0 bases; nucleotides not matched to a gene: 6. The CDR3 extends over 17 amino acids. CDR3 sequence (DNA): TGTGCCATCAGTGAGGCGGGACAGGGGACTGCTAACTATGGCTACACCTTC. Protein: CAISEAGQGTANYGYTF.

The chain joins TRBV7-2 to TRBJ1-4; no definite D call. Germline lookup yields CDR1 SGHTA and CDR2 FQGNSA. CDR3 length: 15 amino acids. Trimming removed 1 base at V and 10 bases at J, with 16 bases between. The CDR3 bases are TGTGCCAGCAGCTTAGAGGAGGCACAGACGCGAAAACTGTTTTTT. Protein product: CASSLEEAQTRKLFF. The variable domain in full, completed from reference TRBV7-2 and TRBJ1-4, reads GAGVSQSPSNKVTEKGKDVELRCDPISGHTALYWYRQSLGQGLEFLIYFQGNSAPDKSGLPSDRFSAERTGGSVSTLTIQRTQQEDSAVYLCASSLEEAQTRKLFFGSGTQLSVL.

The chain has TRBV6-2 or TRBV6-3 and TRBJ1-5, with 11 bases identical to TRBD1. CDR3 length: 18 amino acids. After removal of 6 bases from V and 3 bases from J, the junction contained 13 bases not matched to a gene. The V gene's germline CDR1 is MNHEY and CDR2 SVGEGT. CDR3 nucleotides: TGTGCCAGCAGCCATTACCGAGGGACAGGGGGGTCCAATCAGCCCCAGCATTTT. It specifies CASSHYRGTGGSNQPQHF.

The count of this clonotype is one. The junction shows a germline mismatch at one end, possibly a read error. V gene TRBV10-3 combines with J gene TRBJ2-7, with D unresolved. The CDR3 covers 14 residues. The germline gives CDR1 ENHRY, CDR2 SYGVKD. This CDR3 is CAIRESIDGDEQYF. In DNA, the CDR3 is TGTGCCATCAGGGAGTCAATCGACGGAGACGAGCAGTACTTC.

This clonotype was detected a few times. This CDR3 is CASSLDAFREQYF. CDR3 coding DNA: TGTGCCAGCAGCTTAGACGCATTCCGCGAGCAGTACTTC. This chain links TRBV11-1 with TRBJ2-7; the D is unclear. Between the trimmed V and J ends, which lost 1 base and 6 bases, there was a span of 10 bases. Germline V gene data show CDR1 as SGHAT and CDR2 as FQDESV (reference sequence). CDR3 length equals 13 residues.